This T cell receptor (beta chain) stems from a study of T cells in Graves' hyperthyroidism and ophthalmopathy. The investigators amplified TCR beta CDR3 regions from RNA transcripts. HTBI primers were employed in a first-round RT-PCR of the TCR CDR3. TCRdb reprocessed the multiplex PCR reads with MiXCR, giving one entry per CDR3 protein. Among some 760,000 distinct CDR3 sequences listed, 14% were seen once. This clonotype came up a few times. V lost 0 bases to trimming and J lost 9 bases; unmatched junction nucleotides: 10. From germline, CDR1 is MGHRA and CDR2 YSYEKL. There are 16 residues in the CDR3.

The receptor's source is a woman in her late teens or twenties with Graves' hyperthyroidism. The material sequenced was blood. The gene calls are TRBV4-1 and TRBJ2-1; TRBD1 agrees at 8 bases. CDR3 nucleotides: TGCGCCAGCAGCCAAGATCGACAGGGGCGAACTGGTGAGCAGTTCTTC. It codes for CASSQDRQGRTGEQFF.